This TCR beta chain was sequenced during a study of T cell clonotyping in hematopoietic cell transplantation. Assay used: immunoSEQ multiplex PCR; TCRdb lists only in-frame clones, some missing. The repertoire includes nearly 70,000 clones, around 94% of them detected once, and roughly 1.7% sits in the top ten. Trimming took off 7 bases at V and 5 bases at J, with 14 bases between the two ends. Germline CDR1 SQVTM, CDR2 ANQGSEA. The length of the CDR3 is 12 residues. Broader study findings: At the given depth, recipient repertoires were over 95% de novo clonotypes. Recipient TCR diversity dropped after transplant; expanded clonotypes rose from day 30 to 180.

For this clone: Antigen specificity is unknown.

Sequencing input: peripheral blood mononuclear cells. The chain couples TRBV29-1 to TRBJ2-5, with a possible D match to TRBD2 (7 bases). This clonotype was obtained from a man aged 45-65 years in good health. Some clones in this sample may be carry-over from other donors' samples. Here the CDR3 reads CSALRGGETQYF. For the CDR3, the DNA is TGCAGCGCCCTGAGGGGGGGGGAGACCCAGTACTTC.